This TCR beta chain was found in a study of blood T cell repertoires in COVID-19. Whole-study context: COVID-19 samples from acute and convalescent phases originated in the United States, Italy and Spain.

This CDR3 comprises 15 residues. V lost 4 bases to trimming and J lost 7 bases; unmatched junction nucleotides: 8. The germline CDR1 and CDR2 sequences are LNHDA and SQIVND (reference sequence). Generated by immunoSEQ multiplex PCR, the TCRdb table keeps only in-frame clones and is missing some. This table holds approximately 150,000 clones, more than 80% found once. This chain joins TRBV19 and TRBJ2-1, with 9 bases that match TRBD1. Sequences were obtained from peripheral blood. The clonotype was recovered from a human donor in a cohort sampled during active COVID-19. DNA for the CDR3: TGTGCCAGTAGTACCTTCAGGACAGGGGCGAATGAGCAGTTCTTC. Its protein is CASSTFRTGANEQFF.